The sequence of this TCR beta chain was determined in a study of blood T cells in healthy people across ages (dated by TCRdb to about 2015). About the investigation overall: In model experiments, template switching captured roughly one uniquely barcoded TCR beta cDNA molecule for every two T cells. For two donors (one aged 18 to 29 and one aged 80 or older), the study analyzed two additional independent replicas of 1 million unique cDNA reads from the same blood draw. To track age-related changes in TCR beta repertoire diversity, the study relied on deep sequencing normalized with unique cDNA molecular identifiers. To avoid experimental bias, donors of different ages were spread randomly across the sequencing lanes. Donors were grouped into four age groups: young (average roughly 17 years), middle-aged (about 38), aged (about 59) and long-lived (about 89).

Summary of the overall study and its limitations: Observed TCR beta diversity per million T cells fell roughly linearly with age, and a significant reduction was already apparent by age roughly 40. Bulk unsorted PBMC profiling prevented conclusive comparison of naive and antigen-experienced compartments. A strong correlation was found between observed TCR beta diversity and the percentage of naive T cells measured by flow cytometry. The CMV infection status of donors was not known, potentially confounding age-related changes in expanded clonotypes. Compared with the aged group, the long-lived group had more naive CD4+ T cells, fewer expanded clones and increased TCR diversity, a pattern suggesting age selection. Estimates of total diversity based on one million sequenced T cells were regarded as lower bounds and as underestimates.

Concerning this clonotype: What this receptor recognizes is not known. Nothing much larger sits one base from this clone, and base qualities are not available.

Systemically healthy Caucasian individuals from Russia, approximately 39 in total and aged about 6 to 95 years, were included as donors. Each donor gave around 9 milliliters of peripheral blood, collected into EDTA-treated Vacutainer tubes. Ficoll-Paque density-gradient centrifugation was used to isolate PBMCs, with at least 6.5 million per sample. Total RNA, at least 6 micrograms per sample, was extracted from PBMCs with Trizol reagent. Naive CD45RAhigh/CD27high T cell percentages were measured by flow cytometry on a PBMC aliquot from every donor. Taken from the germline V gene, the CDR1 and CDR2 loops are MNHEY and SVGAGI. The V end gives up 3 bases and the J end 4 bases, leaving 7 bases in the junction not matched to a gene. Including cysteine and phenylalanine, the CDR3 has 17 amino acids. Just CDR3 DNA is preserved here, 51 bases in frame from base 1. Libraries were prepared through 5' RACE. TCRdb names Illumina HiSeq 2500 as the instrument used. A second roughly 7 to 11 cycle PCR used a sample-barcoded 5' primer and a J-beta primer mix. A unique molecular identifier was introduced onto each TCR beta cDNA molecule by a template-switch 5' adaptor carrying 12 random nucleotides. Each sample yielded at least 3 million CDR3-containing paired-end reads. All of the RNA was converted into first-strand cDNA using the Mint cDNA synthesis kit, with a TRBC-specific oligonucleotide serving as the primer. All cDNA was treated with uracil-DNA glycosylase and then went through a first 18-cycle PCR with the universal primers M1SS and BC2_uni_R. On the study's bioinformatics: For normalization, 1 million high-quality reads were randomly selected from each sample, with every read carrying a distinct molecular identifier. Reads sharing molecular identifiers were discarded rather than binned into consensus sequences. MiTCR, with a Q25 quality threshold and the strictest error-elimination algorithm, was used for CDR3 identification, clonotype clustering and error correction. A nonparametric unseen species model using Euler transformation provided a lower-bound estimate of total TCR beta diversity. TCRdb reworked the public reads: Q25 trimming with fastp, MiXCR clone assembly, productive beta chains retained. Rows merge per CDR3 protein into single entries with the most common DNA and genes. These V and J calls are TCRdb output, not the study's own analysis. This sample holds around 780,000 distinct CDR3 sequences; roughly three fifths were observed only once. Under 30% of the sample lies in the top ten.

Input material: blood. The TCR was taken from a middle-aged man in good health. Recombination linked TRBV6-5 to TRBJ2-2; a stretch of 11 junction bases matches TRBD1. CDR3 region: CASSYGQGALLTGELFF. The DNA sequence follows: TGTGCCAGCAGTTATGGACAGGGGGCACTCCTCACCGGGGAGCTGTTTTTT.